This T cell receptor beta chain was documented in a study of shared T cell receptors in the human thymus (dated by TCRdb to about 2021). Concerning the study at large: The study examined how self-reactive, shared T-cell receptor alpha chains are generated in the human thymus.

Reading the germline V gene gives CDR1 ENHRY and CDR2 SYGVKD. The CDR3, from cysteine to phenylalanine, totals 16 residues. Only CDR3 DNA is held: 48 bases, read in frame from base 1. V is cut by 1 base and J by 2 bases, and the space between the germline ends is 12 bases. This clone has only a few counts. No cognate antigen has been identified for it. It has no much larger one-base neighbor in the sample; base qualities were not kept. The library was generated by the immunoSEQ multiplex PCR assay. TCRdb retrieved this table from immuneACCESS and kept in-frame rearrangements only. Not all clones are present; in checked studies, unresolved V genes account for under half, and no reason is known for the remainder. Here the sample has about 500,000 clones; around 78% occur a single time. The ten largest make up about 0.013% of the sample. The same sample was also used in a study of human thymus T cells. As described in the second report: Donors were immunologically healthy infants undergoing open corrective cardiac surgery for congenital heart defects in Finland. Thymus tissue was obtained as surgical resects removed during corrective cardiac surgery. V and J gene segment usage appeared biased in both thymic and peripheral blood repertoires. The related research reported highly overlapping thymic TCR repertoires among unrelated individuals. The study described the TCR alpha and beta repertoires in under ten infant thymus samples and a few matching peripheral blood samples. The infant donors were roughly 7 to 244 days old, and the cohort included several males and two females. Thymocytes were mechanically released from the tissue and were stored as pellets of 10-30 million cells at -70 degrees C. A QIAsymphony instrument was used to extract genomic DNA from the frozen cell pellets. TCRB and TCRAD loci were amplified from a standardized quantity of quality-controlled genomic DNA using the immunoSEQ multiplex PCR assay. The amplicons covered the V(D)J region and were long enough to include the CDR3 and to identify the V and J genes. Through the commercial immunoSEQ service, the amplicons were sequenced on an Illumina platform. Primer bias and sequencing errors were corrected as previously described, and TCRAD and TCRB definitions were based on the IMGT database. Analysis of the repertoires was done with immunoSEQ Analyzer 3.0 and VDJTools and included basic statistics, V/J segment usage, diversity estimates, rarefaction and pairwise overlap. Chao1, ChaoE, Efron-Thisted, Shannon and inverse Simpson indices were used to estimate diversity, which was also estimated on datasets down-sampled to the smallest sample. For repertoire overlap, CDR3 nucleotide sequence, V gene and J gene had to match strictly, and clustering was done by Jaccard-based multidimensional scaling. On average, thymus samples yielded 750,000 to 1,000,000 unique TCRB clonotypes, whereas blood samples yielded around 88,000.

Sequenced: thymocytes. The receptor's source is a boy younger than two with a congenital heart defect. Donor details come from another sample of the same person, matched by shared clones. The sequence links TRBV10-3 to TRBJ1-5, with the D gene call left open. CDR3 protein: CAISECGSEGNQPQHF. Here is the DNA: TGTGCCATCAGTGAGTGCGGCAGCGAAGGCAATCAGCCCCAGCATTTT.